The 17 T cell receptor beta chains listed next were all sequenced from one sample in a study of blood T cells in healthy people across ages. Through a sample-barcoded 5' primer and a J-beta primer mix, a second PCR was run for roughly 7 to 12 cycles. MiXCR was run by TCRdb on the 5' RACE reads, yielding one entry per CDR3 protein. This table holds more than 650,000 distinct CDR3 sequences, roughly 26% found once. Another study also made use of these data, one on T cells of mothers and their children.

Material: blood. The receptors were gathered from a boy aged 5-17 years in good health.

As for this clonotype: An end of the junction differs from the germline gene, which may be a read error. This chain joins TRBV12-3 or TRBV12-4 and TRBJ2-5; D is possibly TRBD1 (5 bases). CDR3 size: 12 residues. The CDR3 spells CASSLVDNEQLF. The DNA for the CDR3 is TGTGCCAGCAGTTTGGTGGACAATGAGCAGCTCTTC.

This clonotype was counted between two and nine times. CDR3: CASSLVGMTGSDTQYF. The CDR3 nucleotides read TGCGCCAGCAGCTTGGTGGGGATGACGGGATCAGATACGCAGTATTTT. J is TRBJ2-3 and V is TRBV5-1, with a tentative D call TRBD2 (5 bases). Germline V CDR1 and CDR2: SGHRS, YFSETQ. CDR3 length: 16 amino acids. The V gene lost 0 bases and the J gene lost 4 bases, with 15 bases spanning the gap.

There are many counts of this clonotype. The rearrangement links TRBV29-1 to TRBJ1-2; 8 nucleotides line up with TRBD1. Trimming at V came to 4 bases and at J to 3 bases, leaving 4 bases not matched to a gene. Germline CDR1 and CDR2: SQVTM and ANQGSEA. The CDR3 covers 13 residues. The CDR3 sequence is CSVGDRGDYGYTF. CDR3 DNA sequence: TGCAGCGTTGGAGACAGGGGCGACTATGGCTACACCTTC.

The chain combines TRBV9 with TRBJ2-5; 9 nucleotides match TRBD1. The tail of the sequence fits TRBJ2-1 better, so the J call may be wrong. CDR3 length: 15 amino acids. The germline V gene has CDR1 SGDLS and CDR2 YYNGEE. CDR3: CASSGSGTGNNEQFF. The CDR3 region has the DNA TGTGCCAGCAGCGGCTCCGGGACAGGGAACAATGAGCAGTTCTTC.

This sequence joins TRBV18 and TRBJ2-7; possibly TRBD1 for D (6 bases). The germline V gene encodes CDR1 KGHSH and CDR2 LQKENI. V was shortened by 5 bases and J by 6 bases, with 20 bases between the two germline ends. The CDR3 totals 15 residues. In DNA, the CDR3 is TGTGCCAGCTCATCTCGGGCAGGGGAAGGGCGCGAGCAGTACTTC. It yields the protein CASSSRAGEGREQYF. The full variable domain, with the rest looked up from reference TRBV18 and TRBJ2-7, is NAGVMQNPRHLVRRRGQEARLRCSPMKGHSHVYWYRQLPEEGLKFMVYLQKENIIDESGMPKERFSAEFPKEGPSILRIQQVVRGDSAAYFCASSSRAGEGREQYFGPGTRLTVT.

The V call is TRBV14, the J call TRBJ2-1; 7 bases map to TRBD2. J gave up 9 bases and V 10 bases, and 9 bases lay outside the gene matches. Germline V gene data show CDR1 as SGHDN and CDR2 as FVKESK. CDR3 size: 12 residues. The CDR3 region is CATGGPGGEQFF. The CDR3 DNA reads TGTGCCACCGGCGGGCCGGGGGGTGAGCAGTTCTTC.

In its sample, this clonotype was seen many times. V usage is TRBV12-3 or TRBV12-4 and J usage is TRBJ2-5; D call uncertain. The CDR3 length is 12 residues. V lost 3 bases and J 3 bases, leaving 5 bases between the germline ends. The DNA for the CDR3 is TGTGCCAGCAGTTTGACTGAAGAGACCCAGTACTTC. It specifies CASSLTEETQYF.

The gene calls are TRBV27 and TRBJ1-6; the D gene is possibly TRBD1 (5 bases). The CDR3 is 14 residues long. The ends were cut back, 4 bases at V and 10 bases at J, with 14 bases in the middle. The germline V gene encodes CDR1 MNHEY and CDR2 SMNVEV (reference sequence). This chain's CDR3 is CASSSRTLNSPLHF. DNA for the CDR3: TGTGCCAGCAGTTCAAGGACATTAAACTCACCCCTCCACTTT.

The chain is built from TRBV7-2 and TRBJ2-3; weak D call: TRBD1 (5 bases). The CDR3 is 16 residues long. Germline-derived CDR1 and CDR2 are SGHTA and FQGNSA. The V end lost 1 base, the J end lost 5 bases, and 16 bases lay between the germline ends. The CDR3 bases are TGTGCCAGCAGCTTAGGGTTTGGGGCTTTTGGAGATACGCAGTATTTT. It is translated as CASSLGFGAFGDTQYF.

The gene calls are TRBV14 and TRBJ2-5; D is unclear. With 4 bases removed from V and 5 bases from J, the gap between germline ends came to 11 bases. The germline V gene encodes CDR1 SGHDN and CDR2 FVKESK. CDR3 size: 13 residues. The chain's CDR3 is CASSRSFAETQYF. CDR3 sequence (DNA): TGTGCCAGCAGCCGTAGCTTCGCGGAGACCCAGTACTTC.

The chain is built from TRBV7-9 and TRBJ1-1; D may be TRBD1 (6 bases). The V gene lost 2 bases and the J gene lost 3 bases, with 16 bases spanning the gap. CDR3 length: 16 residues. Germline CDR1 and CDR2: SEHNR and FQNEAQ (reference sequence). As DNA, the CDR3 is TGTGCCAGCAGCTTACGGAGGGGGGCGCTGGACACTGAAGCTTTCTTT. Amino acid sequence: CASSLRRGALDTEAFF.

The chain uses TRBV12-3 or TRBV12-4 and TRBJ2-1; weak D call: TRBD1 (5 bases). V was clipped by 5 bases and J by 4 bases, with 12 bases between them. The CDR3 has 14 residues. The CDR3 nucleotides read TGTGCCAGCAGTGACGGCAGGGCTTACAATGAGCAGTTCTTC. Protein: CASSDGRAYNEQFF.

This chain uses TRBV10-3 with TRBJ1-4; no clear D. Trimming removed 6 bases at V and 8 bases at J, with 13 bases between. From germline, CDR1 is ENHRY and CDR2 SYGVKD. The length of the CDR3 is 13 residues. The DNA of the CDR3 is TGTGCCATCAGCTGGCAGGAACGCGAAAAACTGTTTTTT. It translates to CAISWQEREKLFF.

The chain has TRBV30 and TRBJ2-1; D possibly corresponds to TRBD1 (6 bases). V lost 4 bases and J lost 8, with 9 bases in between. The CDR3 consists of 11 residues. Germline values: CDR1 GTSNPN, CDR2 SVGIG (reference sequence). CDR3 sequence (DNA): TGTGCCTGGACAGGGGCCGATGAGCAGTTCTTC. Translating it yields CAWTGADEQFF.

This clonotype was counted only a few times. The rearrangement links TRBV20-1 to TRBJ2-2; D call uncertain. The germline V gene has CDR1 DFQATT and CDR2 SNEGSKA (reference sequence). The CDR3 loop spans 11 amino acids. Trimming removed 4 bases at V and 3 bases at J, with 3 bases between. CDR3 loop: CSAMDTGELFF. CDR3 sequence (DNA): TGCAGTGCTATGGACACCGGGGAGCTGTTTTTT.

V usage is TRBV6-5 and J usage is TRBJ2-5; D might be TRBD2 (5 bases). The ends were cut back, 0 bases at V and 2 bases at J, with 16 bases in the middle. The CDR3 totals 17 residues. Germline lookup yields CDR1 MNHEY and CDR2 SVGAGI. The CDR3 sequence: CASSYSKSSWKQETQYF. The CDR3 nucleotides are TGTGCCAGCAGTTACTCGAAGTCTAGCTGGAAACAAGAGACCCAGTACTTC.

This chain links TRBV7-2 with TRBJ1-1; D not resolved. Per germline, CDR1 SGHTA and CDR2 FQGNSA. With 1 base removed from V and 10 bases from J, the gap between germline ends came to 13 bases. This CDR3 is 13 amino acids long. The CDR3 loop is CASSLGRVRGAFF. The CDR3 DNA sequence: TGTGCCAGCAGCTTAGGAAGGGTCCGAGGAGCTTTCTTT.